This T cell receptor beta chain derives from a study of T cells in tuberculosis. Across the study: This South African cohort compared adolescents with or without latent tuberculosis against adults with active tuberculosis. Study-wide results and caveats: Classification accuracy was 80% to 90% (AUROC under 0.95) with the GMM-specific repertoire. GMM-specific TCRs were nearer to active tuberculosis alpha repertoires, suggesting expansion.

The data were produced by immunoSEQ multiplex PCR, yet TCRdb's version contains in-frame clones alone and is incomplete. The repertoire consists of about 24,000 clones, with less than 97% occurring once and the leading ten covering about 8.5%. The germline gives CDR1 MNHNS, CDR2 SASEGT. The CDR3 loop spans 15 amino acids. The V gene lost 1 base and the J gene lost 6 bases, with 13 bases spanning the gap. This clone showed up just once. Its antigen remains unidentified. This clonotype originated in a donor between 10 and 35 years old with latent tuberculosis or without tuberculosis infection. The chain employs TRBV6-1 and TRBJ2-1, with D maybe TRBD2 (7 bases). Sequenced material: PBMCs. The CDR3 loop is CASSEEEGGFNEQFF. CDR3 nucleotides: TGTGCCAGCAGTGAAGAGGAGGGGGGGTTCAATGAGCAGTTCTTC.